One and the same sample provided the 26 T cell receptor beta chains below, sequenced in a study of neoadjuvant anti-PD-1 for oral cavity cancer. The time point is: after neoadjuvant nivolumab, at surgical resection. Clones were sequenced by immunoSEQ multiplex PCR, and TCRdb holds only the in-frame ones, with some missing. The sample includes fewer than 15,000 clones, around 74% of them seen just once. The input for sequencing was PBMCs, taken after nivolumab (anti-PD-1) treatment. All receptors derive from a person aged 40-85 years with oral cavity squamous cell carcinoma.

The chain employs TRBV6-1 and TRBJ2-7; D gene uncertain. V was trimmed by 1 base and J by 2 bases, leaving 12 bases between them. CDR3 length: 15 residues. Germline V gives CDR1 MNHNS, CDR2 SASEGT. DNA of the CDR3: TGTGCCAGCAGTGAAGAAACAGCAGTTACCTACGAGCAGTACTTC. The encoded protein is CASSEETAVTYEQYF.

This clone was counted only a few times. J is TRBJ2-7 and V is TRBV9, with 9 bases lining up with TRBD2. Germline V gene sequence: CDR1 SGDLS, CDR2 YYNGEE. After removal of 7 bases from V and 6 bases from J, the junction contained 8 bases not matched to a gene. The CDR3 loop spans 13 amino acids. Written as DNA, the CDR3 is TGTGCCAGCGGGGCGGGAGGGCCTCGCGAGCAGTACTTC. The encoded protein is CASGAGGPREQYF.

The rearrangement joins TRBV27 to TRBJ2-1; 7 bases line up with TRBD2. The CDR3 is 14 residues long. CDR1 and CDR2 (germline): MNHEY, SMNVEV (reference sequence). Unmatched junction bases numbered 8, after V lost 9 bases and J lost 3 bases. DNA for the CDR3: TGTGCCAGACCAGCGGGACCTCACTACAATGAGCAGTTCTTC. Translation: CARPAGPHYNEQFF.

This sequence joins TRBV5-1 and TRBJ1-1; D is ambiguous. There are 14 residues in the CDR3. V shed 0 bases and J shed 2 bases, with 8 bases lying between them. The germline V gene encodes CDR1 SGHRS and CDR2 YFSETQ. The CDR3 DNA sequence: TGCGCCAGCAGCTTGGGCGAAGGTAACACTGAAGCTTTCTTT. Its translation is CASSLGEGNTEAFF.

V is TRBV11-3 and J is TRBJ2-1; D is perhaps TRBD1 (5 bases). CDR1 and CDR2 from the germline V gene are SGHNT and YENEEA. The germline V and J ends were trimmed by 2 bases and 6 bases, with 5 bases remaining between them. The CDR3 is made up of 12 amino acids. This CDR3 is CASSLQGNEQFF. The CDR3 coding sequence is TGTGCCAGCAGCTTACAGGGCAATGAGCAGTTCTTC.

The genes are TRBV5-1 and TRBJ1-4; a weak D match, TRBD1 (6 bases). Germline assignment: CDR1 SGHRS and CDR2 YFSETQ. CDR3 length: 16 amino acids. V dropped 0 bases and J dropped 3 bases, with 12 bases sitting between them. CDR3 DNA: TGCGCCAGCAGCTTGGGGCAGGGGATGGCTAATGAAAAACTGTTTTTT. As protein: CASSLGQGMANEKLFF.

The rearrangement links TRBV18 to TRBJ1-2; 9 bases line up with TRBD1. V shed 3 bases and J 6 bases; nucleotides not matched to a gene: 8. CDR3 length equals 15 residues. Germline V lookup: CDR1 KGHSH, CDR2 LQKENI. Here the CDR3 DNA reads TGTGCCAGCTCACCCTCGGACAGGGGACCGGATGGCTACACCTTC. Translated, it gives CASSPSDRGPDGYTF.

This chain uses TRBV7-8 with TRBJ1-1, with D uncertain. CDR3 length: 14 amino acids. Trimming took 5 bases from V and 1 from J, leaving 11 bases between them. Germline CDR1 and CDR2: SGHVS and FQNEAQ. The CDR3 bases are TGTGCCAGCAGCCTATTGAAAGGGAACACTGAAGCTTTCTTT. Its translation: CASSLLKGNTEAFF.

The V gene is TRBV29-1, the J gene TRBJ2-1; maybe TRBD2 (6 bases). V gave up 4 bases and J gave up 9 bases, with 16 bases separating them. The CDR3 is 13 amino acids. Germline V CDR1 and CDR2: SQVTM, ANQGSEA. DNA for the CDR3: TGCAGCGTTGCCGCGACTAGTAATAGTGAGCAGTTCTTC. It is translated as CSVAATSNSEQFF.

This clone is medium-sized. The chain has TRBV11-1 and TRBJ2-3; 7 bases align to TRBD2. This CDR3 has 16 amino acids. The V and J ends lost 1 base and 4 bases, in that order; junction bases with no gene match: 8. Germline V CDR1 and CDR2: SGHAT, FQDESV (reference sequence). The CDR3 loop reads CASSLGSAGVADTQYF. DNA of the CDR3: TGTGCCAGCAGCTTAGGCTCGGCGGGAGTGGCAGATACGCAGTATTTT.

CDR3 amino acids: CASSVTGATDTQYF. Here the CDR3 DNA reads TGTGCCAGCAGTGTCACAGGGGCGACAGATACGCAGTATTTT. The chain carries TRBV25-1 and TRBJ2-3, with 7 bases fitting TRBD1. The CDR3 totals 14 residues. The germline V gene encodes CDR1 MGHDK and CDR2 SYGVNS. V was clipped by 4 bases and J by 3 bases; unmatched bases: 4.

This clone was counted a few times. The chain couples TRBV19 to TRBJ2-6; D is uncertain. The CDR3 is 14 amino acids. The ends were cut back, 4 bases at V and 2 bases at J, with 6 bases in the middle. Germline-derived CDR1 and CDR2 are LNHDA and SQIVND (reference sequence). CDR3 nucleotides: TGTGCCAGTAGTAAGGACGCTGGGGCCAACGTCCTGACTTTC. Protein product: CASSKDAGANVLTF.

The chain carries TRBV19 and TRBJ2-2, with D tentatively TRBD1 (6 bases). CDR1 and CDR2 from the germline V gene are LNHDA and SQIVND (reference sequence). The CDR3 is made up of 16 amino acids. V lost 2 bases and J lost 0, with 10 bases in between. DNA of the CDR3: TGTGCCAGTAGTATAAGTCGGACAGCGAACACCGGGGAGCTGTTTTTT. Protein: CASSISRTANTGELFF.

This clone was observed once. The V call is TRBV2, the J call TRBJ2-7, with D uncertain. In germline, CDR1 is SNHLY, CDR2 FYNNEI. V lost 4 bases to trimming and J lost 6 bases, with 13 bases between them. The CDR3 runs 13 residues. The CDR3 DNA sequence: TGTGCCAGCAGTGGTGCGGCTTCGGGCGAGCAGTACTTC. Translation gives CASSGAASGEQYF.

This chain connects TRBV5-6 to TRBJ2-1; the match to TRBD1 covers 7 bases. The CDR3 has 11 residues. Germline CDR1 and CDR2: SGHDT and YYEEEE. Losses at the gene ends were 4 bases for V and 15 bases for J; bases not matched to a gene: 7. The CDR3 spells CASSRMDRSFF. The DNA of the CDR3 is TGTGCCAGCAGCCGGATGGACAGGTCGTTCTTC.

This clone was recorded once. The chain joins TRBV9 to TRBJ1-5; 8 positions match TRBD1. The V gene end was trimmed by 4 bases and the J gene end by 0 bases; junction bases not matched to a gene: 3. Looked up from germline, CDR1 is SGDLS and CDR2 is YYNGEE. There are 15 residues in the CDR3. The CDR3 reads CASSPGQGSNQPQHF. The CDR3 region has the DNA TGTGCCAGCAGCCCCGGACAGGGTAGCAATCAGCCCCAGCATTTT.

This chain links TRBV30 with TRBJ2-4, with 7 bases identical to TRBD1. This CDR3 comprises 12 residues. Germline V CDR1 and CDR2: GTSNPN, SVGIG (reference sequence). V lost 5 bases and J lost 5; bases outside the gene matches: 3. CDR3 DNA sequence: TGTGCCTGGCTAGGGGGCCAAAACATTCAGTACTTC. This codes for CAWLGGQNIQYF.

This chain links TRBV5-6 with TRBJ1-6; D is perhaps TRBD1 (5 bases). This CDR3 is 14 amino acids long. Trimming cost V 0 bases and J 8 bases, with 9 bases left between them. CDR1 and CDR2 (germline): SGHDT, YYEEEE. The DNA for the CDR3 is TGTGCCAGCAGCTTGGGGGGCAGTGATTCACCCCTCCACTTT. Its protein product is CASSLGGSDSPLHF. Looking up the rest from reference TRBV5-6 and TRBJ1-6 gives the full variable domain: DAGVTQSPTHLIKTRGQQVTLRCSPKSGHDTVSWYQQALGQGPQFIFQYYEEEERQRGNFPDRFSGHQFPNYSSELNVNALLLGDSALYLCASSLGGSDSPLHFGNGTRLTVT.

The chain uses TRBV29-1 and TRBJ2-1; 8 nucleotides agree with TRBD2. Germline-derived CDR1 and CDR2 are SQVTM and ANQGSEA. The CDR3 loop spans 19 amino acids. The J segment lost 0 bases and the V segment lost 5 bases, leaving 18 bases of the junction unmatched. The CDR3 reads CSVCFNPASGPSSYNEQFF. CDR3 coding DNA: TGCAGCGTTTGTTTTAATCCGGCTAGCGGGCCTAGCTCCTACAATGAGCAGTTCTTC.

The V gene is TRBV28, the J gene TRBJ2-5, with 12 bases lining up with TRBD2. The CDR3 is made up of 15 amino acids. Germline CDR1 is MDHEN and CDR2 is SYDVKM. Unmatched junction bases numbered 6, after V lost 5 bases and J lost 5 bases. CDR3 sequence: CASSPLAGGGETQYF. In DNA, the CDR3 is TGTGCCAGCAGTCCTCTAGCGGGAGGGGGTGAGACCCAGTACTTC. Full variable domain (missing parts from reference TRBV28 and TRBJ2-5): DVKVTQSSRYLVKRTGEKVFLECVQDMDHENMFWYRQDPGLGLRLIYFSYDVKMKEKGDIPEGYSVSREKKERFSLILESASTNQTSMYLCASSPLAGGGETQYFGPGTRLLVL.

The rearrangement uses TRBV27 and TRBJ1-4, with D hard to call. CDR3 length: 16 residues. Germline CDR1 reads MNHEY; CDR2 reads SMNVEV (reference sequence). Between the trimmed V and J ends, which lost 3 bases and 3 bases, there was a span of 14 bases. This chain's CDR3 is CASSLRPRAANEKLFF. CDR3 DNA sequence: TGTGCCAGCAGTTTGAGGCCGAGGGCGGCTAATGAAAAACTGTTTTTT.

The CDR3 bases are TGCGCCAGCAGATCCGATAACAGCGACGAGCAGTACTTC. Translated, it gives CASRSDNSDEQYF. The chain recombines TRBV5-1 with TRBJ2-7; D unclear. Looked up from germline, CDR1 is SGHRS and CDR2 is YFSETQ. The V and J ends lost 5 bases and 5 bases respectively, with 14 bases between them. This CDR3 comprises 13 residues. Together with reference TRBV5-1 and TRBJ2-7, the CDR3 gives the full variable domain: KAGVTQTPRYLIKTRGQQVTLSCSPISGHRSVSWYQQTPGQGLQFLFEYFSETQRNKGNFPGRFSGRQFSNSRSEMNVSTLELGDSALYLCASRSDNSDEQYFGPGTRLTVT.

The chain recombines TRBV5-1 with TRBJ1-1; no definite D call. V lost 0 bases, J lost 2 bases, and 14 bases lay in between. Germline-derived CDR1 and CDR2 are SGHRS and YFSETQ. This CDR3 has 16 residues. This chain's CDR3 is CASSLDGTRLNTEAFF. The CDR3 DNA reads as TGCGCCAGCAGCTTGGACGGAACGAGGCTAAACACTGAAGCTTTCTTT.

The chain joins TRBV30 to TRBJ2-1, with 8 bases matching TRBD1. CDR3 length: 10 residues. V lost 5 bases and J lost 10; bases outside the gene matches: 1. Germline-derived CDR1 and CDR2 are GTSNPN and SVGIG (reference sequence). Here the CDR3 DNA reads TGTGCCTGGGGGGACAGGGAGCAGTTCTTC. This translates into CAWGDREQFF.

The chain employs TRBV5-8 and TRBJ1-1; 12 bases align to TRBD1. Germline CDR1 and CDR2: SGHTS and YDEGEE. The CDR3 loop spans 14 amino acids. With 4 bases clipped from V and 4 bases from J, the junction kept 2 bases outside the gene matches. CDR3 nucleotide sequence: TGTGCCAGCAGCCCGGGACAGGGGGCCACTGAAGCTTTCTTT. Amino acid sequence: CASSPGQGATEAFF.

The CDR3 region has the DNA TGTGCCAGCAGTGCCGGACAGGGCGGCAATCAGCCCCAGCATTTT. It specifies CASSAGQGGNQPQHF. The chain employs TRBV6-1 and TRBJ1-5; the match to TRBD1 covers 8 bases. CDR1 and CDR2 (germline): MNHNS, SASEGT. The length of the CDR3 is 15 residues. Trimming took 4 bases from V and 2 from J; bases not matched to a gene: 4.